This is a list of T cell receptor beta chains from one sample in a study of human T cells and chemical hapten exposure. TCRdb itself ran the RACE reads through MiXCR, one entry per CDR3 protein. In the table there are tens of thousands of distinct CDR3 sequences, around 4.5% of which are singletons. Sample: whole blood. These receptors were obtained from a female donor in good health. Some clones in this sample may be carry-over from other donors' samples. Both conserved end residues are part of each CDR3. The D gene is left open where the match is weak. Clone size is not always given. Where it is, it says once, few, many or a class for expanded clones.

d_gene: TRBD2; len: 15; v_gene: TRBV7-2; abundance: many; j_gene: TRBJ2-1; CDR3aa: CASSLGLAGFGEQFF; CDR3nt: TGTGCCAGCAGCTTAGGGCTAGCGGGGTTCGGGGAGCAGTTCTTC
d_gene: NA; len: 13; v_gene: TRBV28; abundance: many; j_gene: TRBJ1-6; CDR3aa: CASSSQFNSPLHF; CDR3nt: TGTGCCAGCAGTTCTCAGTTTAATTCACCCCTCCACTTT
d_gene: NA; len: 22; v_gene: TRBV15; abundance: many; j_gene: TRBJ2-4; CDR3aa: CATSTPVRVAGWGQGAKNIQYF; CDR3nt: TGTGCCACCAGCACCCCAGTTCGCGTCGCCGGCTGGGGGCAGGGGGCCAAAAACATTCAGTACTTC
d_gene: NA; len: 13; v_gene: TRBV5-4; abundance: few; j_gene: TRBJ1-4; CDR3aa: CASTTGANEKLFF; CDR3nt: TGTGCCAGCACCACCGGGGCTAATGAAAAACTGTTTTTT
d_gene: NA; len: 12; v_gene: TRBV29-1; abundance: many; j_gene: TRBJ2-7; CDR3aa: CSVGARVYEQYF; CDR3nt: TGCAGCGTTGGGGCCCGAGTCTACGAGCAGTACTTC
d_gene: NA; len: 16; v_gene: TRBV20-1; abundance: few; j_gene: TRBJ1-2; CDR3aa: CSARVLLSGSAYGYTF; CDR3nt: TGCAGTGCTAGAGTCCTCTTATCCGGGAGCGCCTATGGCTACACCTTC
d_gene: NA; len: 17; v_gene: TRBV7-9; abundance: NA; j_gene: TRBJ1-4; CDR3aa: CASSLGHHRAGGEKLFF; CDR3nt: TGTGCCAGCAGCCTAGGCCATCACAGGGCTGGTGGGGAAAAACTGTTTTTT
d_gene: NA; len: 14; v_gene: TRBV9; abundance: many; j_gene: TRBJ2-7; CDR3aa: CASSARDTTYEQYF; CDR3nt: TGTGCCAGCAGCGCCAGGGACACAACCTACGAGCAGTACTTC
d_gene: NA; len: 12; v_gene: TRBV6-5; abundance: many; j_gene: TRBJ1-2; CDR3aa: CASSYGPGFYTF; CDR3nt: TGTGCCAGCAGTTACGGACCGGGGTTCTACACCTTC
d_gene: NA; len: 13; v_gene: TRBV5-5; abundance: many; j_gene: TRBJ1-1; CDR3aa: CASSLETYTEAFF; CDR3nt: TGTGCCAGCAGCTTGGAGACTTACACTGAAGCTTTCTTT
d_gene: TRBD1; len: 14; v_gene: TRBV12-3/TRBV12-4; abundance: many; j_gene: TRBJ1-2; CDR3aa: CASSLNRGIGGYTF; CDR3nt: TGTGCCAGCAGCCTCAACAGGGGTATAGGTGGCTACACCTTC
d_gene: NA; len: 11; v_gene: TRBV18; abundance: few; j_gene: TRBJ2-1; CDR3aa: CASSRAREQFF; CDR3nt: TGTGCCAGCTCCAGGGCACGTGAGCAGTTCTTC
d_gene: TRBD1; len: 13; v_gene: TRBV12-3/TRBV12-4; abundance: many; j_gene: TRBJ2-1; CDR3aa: CASSPDRNNEQFF; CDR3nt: TGTGCCAGCAGTCCGGACAGGAACAATGAGCAGTTCTTC
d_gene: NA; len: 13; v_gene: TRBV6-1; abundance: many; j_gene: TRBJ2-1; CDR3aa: CASSGVDYNEQFF; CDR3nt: TGTGCCAGCAGTGGAGTGGATTACAATGAGCAGTTCTTC
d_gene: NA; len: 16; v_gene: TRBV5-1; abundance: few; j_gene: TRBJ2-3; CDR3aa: CASSLVLPGRTDTQYF; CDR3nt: TGCGCCAGCAGCTTGGTTTTGCCCGGAAGAACAGATACGCAGTATTTT
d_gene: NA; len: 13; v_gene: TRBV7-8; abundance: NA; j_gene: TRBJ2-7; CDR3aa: CASSLDREGEQYF; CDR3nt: TGTGCCAGCAGCTTAGACAGGGAGGGGGAGCAGTACTTC
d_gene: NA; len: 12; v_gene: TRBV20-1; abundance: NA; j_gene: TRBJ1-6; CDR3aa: CSAEINRSPLHF; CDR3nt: TGCAGTGCAGAAATTAACCGGTCACCCCTCCACTTT
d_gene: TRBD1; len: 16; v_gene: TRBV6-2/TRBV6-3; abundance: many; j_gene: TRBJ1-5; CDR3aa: CASRRPPHRGQEDLHF; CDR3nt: TGTGCCAGCAGACGCCCCCCCCACAGGGGCCAGGAGGATTTGCATTTT
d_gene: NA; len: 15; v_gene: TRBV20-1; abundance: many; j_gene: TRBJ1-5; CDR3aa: CSARGWRGANQPQHF; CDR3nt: TGCAGTGCTAGGGGATGGAGGGGGGCGAATCAGCCCCAGCATTTT
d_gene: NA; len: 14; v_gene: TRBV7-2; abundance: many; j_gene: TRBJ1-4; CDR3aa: CASSQSPRSEKLFF; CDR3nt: TGTGCCAGCAGCCAGTCCCCGCGTAGTGAAAAACTGTTTTTT
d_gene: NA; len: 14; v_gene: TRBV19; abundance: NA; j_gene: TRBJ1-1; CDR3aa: CASKAGETWTEAFF; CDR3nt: TGTGCCAGTAAGGCAGGAGAGACATGGACTGAAGCTTTCTTT
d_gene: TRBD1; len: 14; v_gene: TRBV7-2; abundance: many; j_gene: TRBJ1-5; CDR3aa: CASSSHRGGQPQHF; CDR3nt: TGTGCCAGCAGCTCGCACAGGGGTGGACAGCCCCAGCATTTT
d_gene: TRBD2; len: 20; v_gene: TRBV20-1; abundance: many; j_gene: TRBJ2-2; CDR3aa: CSATFGAGTSGASNTGELFF; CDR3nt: TGCAGTGCCACGTTCGGGGCAGGGACTAGCGGGGCTTCGAACACCGGGGAGCTGTTTTTT
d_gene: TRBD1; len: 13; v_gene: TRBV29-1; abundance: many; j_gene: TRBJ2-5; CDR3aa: CSVADRWEGTQYF; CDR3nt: TGCAGCGTTGCGGACAGGTGGGAAGGGACCCAGTACTTC
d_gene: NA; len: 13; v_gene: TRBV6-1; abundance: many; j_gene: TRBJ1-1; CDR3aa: CASNSRENTEAFF; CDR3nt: TGTGCCAGCAATTCAAGGGAGAACACTGAAGCTTTCTTT
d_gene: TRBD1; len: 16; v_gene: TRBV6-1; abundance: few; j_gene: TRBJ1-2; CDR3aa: CASRETPGTGNYGDTF; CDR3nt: TGTGCCAGCAGGGAAACACCCGGGACAGGGAACTATGGCGACACCTTC
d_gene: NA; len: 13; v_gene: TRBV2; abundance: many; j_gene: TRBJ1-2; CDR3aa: CASRVTGIYGYTF; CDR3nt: TGTGCCAGCAGAGTCACAGGAATCTATGGCTACACCTTC
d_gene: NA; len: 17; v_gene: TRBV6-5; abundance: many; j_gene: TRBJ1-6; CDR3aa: CASRGIGISSYNSPLHF; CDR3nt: TGTGCCAGCAGAGGTATAGGAATTAGCTCCTATAATTCACCCCTCCACTTT
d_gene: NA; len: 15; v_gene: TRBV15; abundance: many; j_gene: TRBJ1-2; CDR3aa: CATSRSGGIHGGYTF; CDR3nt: TGTGCCACCAGCAGGTCGGGTGGGATTCACGGGGGCTACACCTTC
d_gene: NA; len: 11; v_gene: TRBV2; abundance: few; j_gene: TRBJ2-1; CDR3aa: CASSERERQFF; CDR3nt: TGTGCCAGCAGTGAGCGAGAGAGACAGTTCTTC
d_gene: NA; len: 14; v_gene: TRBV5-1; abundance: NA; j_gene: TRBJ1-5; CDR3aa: CASSLQPTAGPQHF; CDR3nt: TGCGCCAGCAGCTTACAGCCTACCGCCGGGCCCCAGCATTTT
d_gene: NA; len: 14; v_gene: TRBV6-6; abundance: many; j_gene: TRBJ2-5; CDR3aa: CASSYSDSQETQYF; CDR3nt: TGTGCCAGCAGTTACTCGGACAGCCAAGAGACCCAGTACTTC
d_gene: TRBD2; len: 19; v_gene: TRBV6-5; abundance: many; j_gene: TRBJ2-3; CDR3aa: CASSYPHPPGLAETDTQYF; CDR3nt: TGTGCCAGCAGTTACCCCCACCCCCCCGGACTAGCGGAAACAGATACGCAGTATTTT
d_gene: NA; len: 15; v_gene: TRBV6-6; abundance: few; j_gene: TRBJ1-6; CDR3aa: CASRDTGRYNSPLHF; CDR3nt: TGTGCCAGCAGGGACACAGGGCGGTACAATTCACCCCTCCACTTT
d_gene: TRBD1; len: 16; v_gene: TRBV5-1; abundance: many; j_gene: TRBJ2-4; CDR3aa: CASSLELDRGLNIQYF; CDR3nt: TGCGCCAGCAGCTTGGAATTGGACAGGGGTTTAAACATTCAGTACTTC
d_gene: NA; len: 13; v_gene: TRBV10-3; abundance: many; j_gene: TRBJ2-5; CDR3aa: CAISPGLQETQYF; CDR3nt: TGTGCCATCAGTCCGGGACTCCAAGAGACCCAGTACTTC
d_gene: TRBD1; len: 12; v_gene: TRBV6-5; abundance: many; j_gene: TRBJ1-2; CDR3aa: CASSAQGYGYTF; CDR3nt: TGTGCCAGCAGTGCACAGGGGTATGGCTACACCTTC
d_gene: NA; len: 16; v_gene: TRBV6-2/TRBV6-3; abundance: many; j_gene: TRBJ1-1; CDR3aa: CASSYYPGRMGTEAFF; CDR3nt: TGTGCCAGCAGTTACTACCCGGGGAGGATGGGCACTGAAGCTTTCTTT
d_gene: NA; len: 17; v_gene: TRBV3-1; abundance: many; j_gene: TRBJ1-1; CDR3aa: CASSHQTPIRENTEAFF; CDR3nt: TGTGCCAGCAGCCATCAGACTCCGATTAGGGAAAACACTGAAGCTTTCTTT
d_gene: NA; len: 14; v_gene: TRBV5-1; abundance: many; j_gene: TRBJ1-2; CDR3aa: CASSLEGTAYGYTF; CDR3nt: TGCGCCAGCAGCTTGGAGGGGACCGCTTATGGCTACACCTTC
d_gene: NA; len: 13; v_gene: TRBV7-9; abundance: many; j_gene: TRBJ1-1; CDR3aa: CASSPNRRAEAFF; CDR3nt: TGTGCCAGCAGCCCAAACAGAAGAGCTGAAGCTTTCTTT
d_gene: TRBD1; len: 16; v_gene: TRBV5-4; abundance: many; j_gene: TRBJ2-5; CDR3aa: CASSLKGTASKETQYF; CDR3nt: TGTGCCAGCAGCTTAAAAGGGACAGCCTCAAAGGAGACCCAGTACTTC
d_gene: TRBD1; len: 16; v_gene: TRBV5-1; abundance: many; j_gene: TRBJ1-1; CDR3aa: CASSPEPGGSGTEAFF; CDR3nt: TGCGCCAGCAGCCCTGAACCAGGGGGCTCAGGAACTGAAGCTTTCTTT
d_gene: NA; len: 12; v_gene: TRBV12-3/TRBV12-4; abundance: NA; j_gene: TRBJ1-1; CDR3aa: CASSLTQGTAFF; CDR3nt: TGTGCCAGCAGTTTAACTCAGGGTACAGCTTTCTTT
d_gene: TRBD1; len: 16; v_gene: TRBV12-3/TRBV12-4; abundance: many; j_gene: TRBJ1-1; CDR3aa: CASSFLQGALNTEAFF; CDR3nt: TGTGCCAGCAGTTTTTTACAGGGGGCTCTGAACACTGAAGCTTTCTTT
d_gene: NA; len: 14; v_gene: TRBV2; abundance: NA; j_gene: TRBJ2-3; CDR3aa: CAGSQPLSTDTQYF; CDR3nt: TGTGCCGGCTCTCAACCACTTAGCACAGATACGCAGTATTTT
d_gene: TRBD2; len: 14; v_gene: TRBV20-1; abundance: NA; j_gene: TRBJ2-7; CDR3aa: CSARAVAGTYEQYF; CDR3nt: TGCAGTGCTAGAGCTGTAGCGGGGACCTACGAGCAGTACTTC
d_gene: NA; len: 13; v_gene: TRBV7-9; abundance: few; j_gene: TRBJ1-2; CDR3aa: CASGIAGDYGYTF; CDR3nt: TGTGCCAGCGGGATCGCGGGGGACTATGGCTACACCTTC
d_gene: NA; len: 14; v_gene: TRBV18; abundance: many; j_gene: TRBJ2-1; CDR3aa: CASSPGRGEVEQFF; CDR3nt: TGTGCCAGCTCACCGGGGCGGGGCGAAGTCGAGCAGTTCTTC
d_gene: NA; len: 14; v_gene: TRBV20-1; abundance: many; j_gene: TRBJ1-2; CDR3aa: CSARGVNRPYGYTF; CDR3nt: TGCAGTGCTAGAGGCGTGAACAGGCCCTATGGCTACACCTTC
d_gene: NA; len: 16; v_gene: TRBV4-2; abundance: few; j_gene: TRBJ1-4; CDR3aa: CASSQGTAATNEKLFF; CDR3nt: TGTGCCAGCAGCCAGGGGACGGCAGCAACTAATGAAAAACTGTTTTTT
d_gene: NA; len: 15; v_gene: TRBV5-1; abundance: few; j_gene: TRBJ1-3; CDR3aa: CASRPAEGAGNTIYF; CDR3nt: TGCGCCAGCAGGCCAGCGGAGGGGGCTGGAAACACCATATATTTT
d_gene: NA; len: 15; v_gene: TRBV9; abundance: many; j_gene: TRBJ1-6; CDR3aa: CASSVGGGFNSPLHF; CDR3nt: TGTGCCAGCAGCGTAGGCGGAGGCTTTAATTCACCCCTCCACTTT
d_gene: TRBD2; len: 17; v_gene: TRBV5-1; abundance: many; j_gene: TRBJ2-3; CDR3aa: CASRPGLAGLSTDTQYF; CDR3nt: TGCGCCAGCAGGCCCGGACTAGCGGGACTGAGCACAGATACGCAGTATTTT